A selection of T cell receptor beta chains follows, all from one sample in a study of CD8 T cells in ankylosing spondylitis. TCRdb recomputed calls from the 5' RACE reads with MiXCR, one row per CDR3 protein. Of roughly 370,000 distinct CDR3 sequences detected, 20% to 25% appear once; the ten largest clones hold about 17%. The sample consisted of blood, either unsorted or a sorted T cell fraction (not recorded which). The receptors here all came from a male donor with ankylosing spondylitis. CDR3s include the opening cysteine and the closing phenylalanine or tryptophan. A D gene is named only where the DNA matches it firmly. Only part of the rows carry a size: once, few, many, or a class if the clone is expanded.

>TRBJ2-7|once|TRBV5-1|TRBD1
TGCGCCAGCAGCTGGGAGCTACAGGGGACCTACACCTCCTACGAGCAGTACTTC
CASSWELQGTYTSYEQYF
>TRBJ1-1|few|TRBV12-3/TRBV12-4|TRBD1
TGTGCCAGCAGTCGACGGGACAGGTACACTGAAGCTTTCTTT
CASSRRDRYTEAFF
>TRBJ2-2|few|TRBV6-1|TRBD1
TGTGCCAGCAGTCCGGGACAGGCTCCCGGGGAGCTGTTTTTT
CASSPGQAPGELFF
>TRBJ1-5|-|TRBV20-1|TRBD1
TGCAGTGCTAGTGGACAGGGGGATCAGCCCCAGCATTTT
CSASGQGDQPQHF
>TRBJ1-2|few|TRBV29-1|-
TGCAGCGTTGAACCGCCGACTAACTATGGCTACACCTTC
CSVEPPTNYGYTF
>TRBJ2-1|-|TRBV5-1|-
TGCGCCAGCAGCCTCGACGTGAGCTCCTACAATGAGCAGTTCTTC
CASSLDVSSYNEQFF
>TRBJ2-2|-|TRBV5-6|-
TGTGCCAGCAGCTTGGCGGGCGGTATCACCGGGGAGCTGTTTTTT
CASSLAGGITGELFF
>TRBJ1-5|many|TRBV12-3/TRBV12-4|-
TGTGCCAGCAGCGACACACCACTCTGGCCCTATAGCAATCAGCCCCAGCATTTT
CASSDTPLWPYSNQPQHF
>TRBJ1-1|few|TRBV5-1|-
TGCGCCAGCAGCTTGGAAGGCGGCCGGAACACTGAAGCTTTCTTT
CASSLEGGRNTEAFF
>TRBJ1-2|many|TRBV11-2|TRBD1
TGTGCCAGCAGCTGGGACAGGGGAAACTATGGCTACACCTTC
CASSWDRGNYGYTF
>TRBJ2-1|few|TRBV21-1|-
TGTGCCAGCAGCAAACGTGTCCCGGGACAGGGGACGAATGAGCAGTTCTTC
CASSKRVPGQGTNEQFF
>TRBJ2-7|-|TRBV4-1|TRBD2
TGCGCCAGCAGCCTCCTTTACGCGGGAGGGCCCTACGAGCAGTACTTC
CASSLLYAGGPYEQYF
>TRBJ1-4|few|TRBV20-1|TRBD1
TGCAGTGCCAGTGGACAGGGGGCAACTAATGAAAAACTGTTTTTT
CSASGQGATNEKLFF
>TRBJ2-7|few|TRBV20-1|-
TGCAGTGCTAGTTTGGAACCAATAACTAGAACCTCCTACGAGCAGTACTTC
CSASLEPITRTSYEQYF
>TRBJ1-2|-|TRBV12-3/TRBV12-4|-
TGTGCCAGCAGTCCAACCGGGACGCTGTCGGGCTACACCTTC
CASSPTGTLSGYTF
>TRBJ2-1|-|TRBV11-3|-
TGTGCCAGCAGGCTTACCCCCCGCAATGAGCAGTTCTTC
CASRLTPRNEQFF
>TRBJ1-2|-|TRBV20-1|-
TGCAGTGCTAGACCAAACGCCAATCTGATCTATGGCTACACCTTC
CSARPNANLIYGYTF
>TRBJ2-1|-|TRBV7-3|TRBD1
TGTGCCAGCAGTTCAACAGGGGCCAATGAGCAGTTCTTC
CASSSTGANEQFF
>TRBJ2-5|-|TRBV10-3|-
TGTGCCATCAGTGAGTCGGTCGTGCGTCGCCAAGAGACCCAGTACTTC
CAISESVVRRQETQYF
>TRBJ1-6|-|TRBV5-1|TRBD1
TGCGCCAGCAGCCCAGGACAGGTCTCGGGTAATTCACCCCTCCACTTT
CASSPGQVSGNSPLHF
>TRBJ2-2|-|TRBV12-3/TRBV12-4|-
TGTGCCAGCAGGTGGGGAACCGGGGAGCTGTTTTTT
CASRWGTGELFF
>TRBJ2-1|few|TRBV7-2|TRBD2
TGTGCCAGCAGCTTAGCCGCGACTAGCGGGATTGAGCAGTTCTTC
CASSLAATSGIEQFF
>TRBJ2-3|-|TRBV9|-
TGTGCCAGCAGCGTAGTTTTGGGGGCCACAGATACGCAGTATTTT
CASSVVLGATDTQYF
>TRBJ2-7|-|TRBV5-6|-
TGTGCCAGCAGCTTGTTTGTCAGGGCCAACGAGCAGTACTTC
CASSLFVRANEQYF
>TRBJ2-5|many|TRBV3-1|TRBD2
TGTGCCAGCAGCCGTAATGGACTAGGAGAGACCCAGTACTTC
CASSRNGLGETQYF
>TRBJ2-3|few|TRBV7-2|-
TGTGCCAGCAGCTTAGGTAGCCTAGCGTACACAGATACGCAGTATTTT
CASSLGSLAYTDTQYF
>TRBJ2-1|-|TRBV7-3|-
TGTGCCAGCAGCTTAGGTGTCCACCCCAATGAGCAGTTCTTC
CASSLGVHPNEQFF
>TRBJ1-5|-|TRBV29-1|-
TGCAGCGTTGGGCAGGGAAGTCAGCCCCAGCATTTT
CSVGQGSQPQHF
>TRBJ1-1|many|TRBV3-1|TRBD1
TGTGCCAGCAGCCAACCCAGGGGACAGGGGAACACTGAAGCTTTCTTT
CASSQPRGQGNTEAFF
>TRBJ2-1|once|TRBV9|-
TGTGCCAGCCGATGGACAACCCAGTACAATGAGCAGTTCTTC
CASRWTTQYNEQFF
>TRBJ2-7|-|TRBV6-5|TRBD2
TGTGCCAGCAGTTACGAGCGGGAGACCTACGAGCAGTACTTC
CASSYERETYEQYF
>TRBJ2-1|few|TRBV7-3|-
TGTGCCAGCAGCTCGAGCTCGTGGGGCGGTGAGCAGTTCTTC
CASSSSSWGGEQFF
>TRBJ2-1|few|TRBV7-2|TRBD1
TGTGCCAGTTTGGAGACAGGGCATGAGCAGTTCTTC
CASLETGHEQFF
>TRBJ2-7|-|TRBV7-6|TRBD2
TGTGCCAGCAGCCCGCGGACTAGCGGGAGACTCCCGGGGTACGAGCAGTACTTC
CASSPRTSGRLPGYEQYF
>TRBJ1-5|-|TRBV3-1|-
TGTGCCAGCAGTGGGGCTTTGGTCAATCAGCCCCAGCATTTT
CASSGALVNQPQHF
>TRBJ2-3|-|TRBV9|-
TGTGCCAGCAGCGTAGCGGCAGTAGCCGATACGCAGTATTTT
CASSVAAVADTQYF
>TRBJ1-3|few|TRBV11-1|-
TGTGCCAGCAGCTTAGCCAAGGCGGCAGGTTTATTTGGAAACACCATATATTTT
CASSLAKAAGLFGNTIYF
>TRBJ1-5|few|TRBV29-1|-
TGCAGCGTGGGGCCAGGGAGCAATCAGCCCCAGCATTTT
CSVGPGSNQPQHF
>TRBJ2-7|few|TRBV20-1|-
TGCAGTGCTAGAGATCGGACGGGTTCCTACGAGCAGTACTTC
CSARDRTGSYEQYF
>TRBJ1-1|-|TRBV7-9|TRBD1
TGTGCCAGCAGCCCCTGGGGACAGGGCAGGGAGGCTTTCTTT
CASSPWGQGREAFF
>TRBJ2-7|-|TRBV6-1|-
TGTGCCAGCAGTGAAGGTCCGGCCTCCTACGAGCAGTACTTC
CASSEGPASYEQYF
>TRBJ2-1|few|TRBV28|-
TGTGCCAGCAGAATCCAGGGATCCTACAATGAGCAGTTCTTC
CASRIQGSYNEQFF
>TRBJ1-1|-|TRBV6-5|-
TGTGCCAGCAGTTACGGGGGGCGAGGTATATCAAACACTGAAGCTTTCTTT
CASSYGGRGISNTEAFF
>TRBJ1-2|-|TRBV2|-
TGTGCCAGCAGTACAAAGGGAGTCGGCTATGGCTACACCTTC
CASSTKGVGYGYTF
>TRBJ1-6|-|TRBV6-6|-
TGTGCCATCAAGACAGCTGAGAATTCACCCCTCCACTTT
CAIKTAENSPLHF
>TRBJ2-1|few|TRBV20-1|-
TGCAGTGCTACATGGACAGGTCAACTAGCACGTGAGCAGTTCTTC
CSATWTGQLAREQFF
>TRBJ2-1|-|TRBV3-1|-
TGTGCCAGCACCCTAGGACTTAACAATGAGCAGTTCTTC
CASTLGLNNEQFF
>TRBJ1-5|few|TRBV20-1|-
TGCAGTGCTAGCCCCTTCGCAGGGCTCAATCAGCCCCAGCATTTT
CSASPFAGLNQPQHF
>TRBJ2-3|few|TRBV7-9|TRBD2
TGTGCCAGCTGCCCTAGCGGGGGCACAGATACGCAGTATTTT
CASCPSGGTDTQYF
>TRBJ2-2|-|TRBV4-1|-
TGCGCCAGCAGCCAAGCCCTAGAGGGATACACCGGGGAGCTGTTTTTT
CASSQALEGYTGELFF
>TRBJ2-3|-|TRBV5-1|-
TGCGCCAGCAGCCCCACGGGGGTATGGAAAGATACGCAGTATTTT
CASSPTGVWKDTQYF
>TRBJ2-7|few|TRBV28|-
TGTGCCAGCAGAGGCGGGACAGCTGTTTATGAGCAGTACTTC
CASRGGTAVYEQYF
>TRBJ2-1|-|TRBV5-4|-
TGTGCCAGCAGCCCGGACACCCTCAGGGAGCAGTTCTTC
CASSPDTLREQFF
>TRBJ2-1|-|TRBV25-1|TRBD2
TGTGCCAGCAGTGAACCCGGACTAGCGGGAGGTAATGAGCAGTTCTTC
CASSEPGLAGGNEQFF
>TRBJ2-5|-|TRBV6-2/TRBV6-3|TRBD2
TGTGCCAGCAAGCGGGATGGAGAGACCCAGTACTTC
CASKRDGETQYF
>TRBJ2-1|-|TRBV6-1|-
TGTGCCAGCAGCCGAACCCCAGGAACTGGCTACTCCTACAATGAGCAGTTCTTC
CASSRTPGTGYSYNEQFF
>TRBJ2-5|many|TRBV7-2|-
TGTGCCAGCAGCCCCCTGGCCACGGTGGAGACCCAGTACTTC
CASSPLATVETQYF